The entry that follows covers one T cell receptor beta chain sequence. Its antigen is as yet unknown. This sample stems from a study of T cells expressing NK-cell markers. General study points: In more than five donors, dominant CD3+CD56+NKG2C+ clonotypes ranked among the top 10 CD8+ clonotypes.

The CDR3 is made up of 15 amino acids. In germline, CDR1 is LNHDA, CDR2 SQIVND (reference sequence). TCRdb reanalyzed the 5' RACE reads, giving one entry per CDR3 protein sequence and no DNA. In all, the sample yields 400,000 to 550,000 distinct CDR3 sequences. The V and J genes are TRBV19 and TRBJ1-1. The sample taken for sequencing was blood T cells: a sorted CD56 or NKG2C T cell subset, CD4+ or CD8+ T cells, or bulk PBMC T cells (not recorded which). This TCR derives from a woman aged 18 to 75 in good health. CDR3 in amino acids: CASSIGRRMNTEAFF.